In this sample, the clone carrying this T cell receptor beta chain turned up many times. Antigen specificity is unknown. The data stem from a study of T cells in Graves' hyperthyroidism and ophthalmopathy. TCR beta CDR3 sequences were amplified from RNA transcripts. First-round RT-PCR targeting the TCR CDR3 was performed with the HTBI primer set. Via MiXCR, TCRdb re-called the multiplex PCR reads, giving one row per CDR3 protein. This table has more than 500,000 distinct CDR3 sequences, around 15% appearing once. Study findings and constraints: Blood shared most expanded thyroid clonotypes above 0.001.

Unmatched junction bases numbered 9, after V lost 7 bases and J lost 0 bases. CDR1 and CDR2 (germline): MNHNS, SASEGT. This CDR3 is 15 amino acids long. Among the patients, aged 18 to 65, hyperthyroidism was newly diagnosed and had lasted under 2 months. Sequenced sample: blood. The V call is TRBV6-1, the J call TRBJ2-7, with TRBD2 matching 7 bases. The TCR was taken from a woman aged 40 to 50 with Graves' hyperthyroidism. The CDR3, as DNA: TGTGCCAGCACCCTACGGGGGGAGAGCTCCTACGAGCAGTACTTC. The encoded protein is CASTLRGESSYEQYF.